This T cell receptor beta chain was profiled in a study of shared clonotypes between healthy human individuals. Findings and caveats of the study: The study found lower generation probabilities in non-shared clonotypes than in those shared by all four donors. Few donors limited the genetic and exposure-history diversity represented.

Of note for this clone: Antigen unknown.

The assay was run at deep level. Generated by immunoSEQ multiplex PCR, the TCRdb table keeps only in-frame clones and is missing some. The data show around 2,000,000 clones, about 93% seen once. Naive CD8 isolation took CD45RO-negative cells positively selected for CCR7 and excluded terminally differentiated effector memory CD45RA+ cells. This TCR was sampled from a man aged 18 to 30 in good health. Some clones in this sample may be carry-over from other donors' samples. Sequences were obtained from naive CD8+ T cells from PBMCs.

This CDR3 is CASSPAGVPYEQYF. DNA of the CDR3: TGTGCCAGCAGCCCCGCGGGAGTCCCCTACGAGCAGTACTTC. The chain recombines TRBV7-9 with TRBJ2-7; 7 nucleotides agree with TRBD2. V lost 5 bases, J lost 2 bases, and 6 bases stayed unmatched. CDR1 and CDR2 (germline): SEHNR, FQNEAQ (reference sequence). CDR3 length: 14 amino acids.